This TCR beta chain was recovered during a study of cytomegalovirus exposure and HLA in healthy donors. J gave up 3 bases and V 2 bases, and 12 bases lay outside the gene matches. This CDR3 has 16 amino acids. Germline V gives CDR1 SQVTM, CDR2 ANQGSEA. This clone occurred once. Its target is not known. Primers: 60 Vbeta forward and 13 Jbeta reverse. Some clones are missing from TCRdb's copy, which holds only in-frame ones; the method was immunoSEQ multiplex PCR. The table has tens of thousands of clones, 85% to 90% seen once. There were likely unrecorded immune exposures, though donors were nominally healthy when sampled. Study-wide results and caveats: In vitro experiments confirmed that three CMV-associated chains were specific for CMV antigens.

The chain couples TRBV29-1 to TRBJ1-1, with TRBD1 identical over 7 bases. The sequence was obtained from a woman in her 30s in good health and CMV-seropositive. Sequenced input: PBMCs. The CDR3 nucleotides are TGCAGCGTTGAAACGTCCTACAGGGGCCGATACACTGAAGCTTTCTTT. Translation: CSVETSYRGRYTEAFF.